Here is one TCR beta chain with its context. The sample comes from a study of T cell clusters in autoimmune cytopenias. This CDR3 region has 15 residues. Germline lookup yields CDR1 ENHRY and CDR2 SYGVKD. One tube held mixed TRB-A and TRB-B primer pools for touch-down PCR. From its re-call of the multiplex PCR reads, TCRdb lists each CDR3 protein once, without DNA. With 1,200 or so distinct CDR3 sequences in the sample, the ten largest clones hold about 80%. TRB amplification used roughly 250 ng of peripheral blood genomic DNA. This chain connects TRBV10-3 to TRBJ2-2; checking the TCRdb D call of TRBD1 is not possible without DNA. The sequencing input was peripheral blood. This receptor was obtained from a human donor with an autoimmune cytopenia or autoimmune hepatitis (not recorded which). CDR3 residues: CAISDPGRVTGELFF.